The source of this T cell receptor (beta chain) is a study of CD8 T cells in Susac syndrome. Random-hexamer reverse transcription was applied to roughly 0.5 to 1 ug RNA. The TCR beta CDR3 was amplified by immunoSEQ multiplex PCR across 54 Vbeta, 13 Jbeta. TCRdb reanalysed the immunoSEQ multiplex PCR reads using MiXCR and keeps one entry per CDR3 protein. Among approximately 120,000 distinct CDR3 sequences, about 90% were seen once, and the ten largest hold 0.14%. Study results and caveats: The relatively small number of individuals in the TCR sequencing and HLA analysis was acknowledged by the study.

The CDR3 covers 15 residues. CDR1 is MGHRA, CDR2 YSYEKL, per germline. Trimming stripped 1 base from V and 5 bases from J, with 13 bases between. In blood CD8+ and CD4+ T cells, TCR beta underwent sequencing. Purification of the CD8+ and CD4+ T cells relied on negative isolation, and TEMRA cells underwent FACS enrichment. In regard to this clonotype: No antigen is known for it.

The sample consisted of CD4+ T cells from PBMCs. The TCR originated in a human donor in good health. The gene calls are TRBV4-1 and TRBJ2-3; TRBD2 might be the D (5 bases). The CDR3 bases are TGCGCCAGCAGCCAAGTTGGAGCCGGAGGAGATACGCAGTATTTT. Translation gives CASSQVGAGGDTQYF.